The 22 T cell receptor beta chains reported below all come from one sample, sequenced in a study of T-cell reconstitution after alpha-beta-depleted transplantation in children. It was with unique molecular identifiers that the TCRbeta library was prepared. TCRdb called the PCR reads again in MiXCR, with one record for every CDR3 protein. The sample contains 85,000 to 120,000 distinct CDR3 sequences, approximately 6% of which appear only once. The input for sequencing was PBMCs, mostly from graft donor cells, taken 60 days after TCRalphabeta/CD19-depleted stem cell transplant. The receptors shown here come from a female patient aged 2-10 years who had a stem cell transplant for Fanconi anemia, so the T cells may come from the graft donor.

The table lists this clonotype with many counts. The chain links TRBV27 to TRBJ2-7, with unresolved D. The V gene lost 6 bases and the J gene lost 0 bases, with 9 bases spanning the gap. CDR1 is MNHEY, CDR2 SMNVEV, per germline (reference sequence). This CDR3 region has 13 residues. As DNA, the CDR3 is TGTGCCAGCAGGGAACAATTCTCCTACGAGCAGTACTTC. Protein product: CASREQFSYEQYF.

In its sample, this clonotype was seen many times. CDR3 coding DNA: TGTGCCAGCTCACCACGCGGAGGGGAGCAGTACTTC. Translating gives CASSPRGGEQYF. V gene TRBV18 combines with J gene TRBJ2-7; TRBD2 is a possible D gene (6 bases). V was cut by 1 base and J by 7 bases, with 8 bases left in between. Germline V CDR1 and CDR2: KGHSH, LQKENI. The CDR3 has 12 amino acids.

The chain has TRBV7-7 and TRBJ2-3; a weak D match, TRBD1 (6 bases). CDR1 is SSHAT, CDR2 FNYEAQ, per germline (reference sequence). The germline V and J ends were trimmed by 5 bases and 0 bases, with 12 bases remaining between them. This CDR3 region has 15 residues. The CDR3 region has the DNA TGTGCCAGCAGCCCATACAGGGCTAGCACAGATACGCAGTATTTT. Its protein product is CASSPYRASTDTQYF.

This clonotype has ten or more counts. The chain couples TRBV28 to TRBJ1-1; a possible D gene is TRBD1 (6 bases). Trimming left V 3 bases short and J 4 bases short, with 9 bases between. From germline, CDR1 is MDHEN and CDR2 SYDVKM. This CDR3 has 13 residues. CDR3 coding DNA: TGTGCCAGCAGTTTGGGGGGGCCCACTGAAGCTTTCTTT. This encodes CASSLGGPTEAFF.

This clonotype has more than one count but fewer than ten. V usage is TRBV5-6 and J usage is TRBJ2-6, with D unclear. Germline-derived CDR1 and CDR2 are SGHDT and YYEEEE. The CDR3 loop spans 15 amino acids. The V gene lost 0 bases and the J gene lost 2 bases, with 6 bases spanning the gap. The CDR3 DNA reads as TGTGCCAGCAGCTTGGCTGGGGCTGGGGCCAACGTCCTGACTTTC. Amino acid sequence: CASSLAGAGANVLTF.

This clonotype was detected many times. This chain uses TRBV5-1 with TRBJ2-5; 9 nucleotides align to TRBD2. Germline trimming cut 0 bases from V and 5 bases from J; bases unmatched to any gene: 2. CDR1 and CDR2 from the germline V gene are SGHRS and YFSETQ. The CDR3 is made up of 14 amino acids. The CDR3 sequence is CASSLVAGAETQYF. DNA of the CDR3: TGCGCCAGCAGCTTGGTAGCGGGGGCGGAGACCCAGTACTTC.

This clonotype was detected a few times. The CDR3 region has the DNA TGTGCCAGCAGCCGAGGTGGACAGGCACCTGGGGCCAACGTCCTGACTTTC. Translated: CASSRGGQAPGANVLTF. The chain has TRBV6-1 and TRBJ2-6, with TRBD1 matching 7 bases. The CDR3 has 17 amino acids. Germline V gene data show CDR1 as MNHNS and CDR2 as SASEGT. V lost 6 bases, J lost 2 bases, and 10 bases stayed unmatched.

This clonotype was detected ten times or more. The CDR3 loop is CASSQEKLAGSYEQYF. The DNA for the CDR3 is TGCGCCAGCAGCCAAGAGAAACTAGCGGGTTCCTACGAGCAGTACTTC. This chain connects TRBV4-1 to TRBJ2-7; 9 nucleotides align to TRBD2. Germline V gene lookup returns CDR1 MGHRA and CDR2 YSYEKL. The length of the CDR3 is 16 residues. The J segment lost 1 base and the V segment lost 0 bases, leaving 4 bases of the junction unmatched.

This clonotype showed up many times. V and J are TRBV7-9 and TRBJ2-3, with 8 bases that match TRBD2. The junction had 6 bases not matched to a gene; V was cut back by 4 bases and J by 0 bases. This CDR3 contains 16 residues. CDR1 is SEHNR, CDR2 FQNEAQ, per germline (reference sequence). CDR3 bases: TGTGCCAGCAGCTACGGACTAGCTTCTAGCACAGATACGCAGTATTTT. Translating it yields CASSYGLASSTDTQYF.

The genes are TRBV4-2 and TRBJ2-5; 7 bases match TRBD1. This CDR3 is built from 19 residues. Germline CDR1 reads LGHNA; CDR2 reads YNFKEQ. With V trimmed by 4 bases and J by 0 bases, 17 bases remained unmatched. As DNA, the CDR3 is TGTGCCAGCAGCCCCTGGGACAGACTATGGAAGGGGAACCAAGAGACCCAGTACTTC. This translates into CASSPWDRLWKGNQETQYF.

This clonotype was found a few times. This chain links TRBV9 with TRBJ2-1; D uncertain. The length of the CDR3 is 14 residues. The germline CDR1 and CDR2 sequences are SGDLS and YYNGEE. V shed 0 bases and J shed 5 bases, with 9 bases lying between them. The CDR3 protein is CASSVDPVHNEQFF. CDR3 DNA: TGTGCCAGCAGCGTAGACCCCGTCCACAATGAGCAGTTCTTC.

This clonotype was seen repeatedly, ten times or more. This chain connects TRBV29-1 to TRBJ2-1; D gene ambiguous. Trimming took off 3 bases at V and 3 bases at J, with 3 bases between the two ends. Germline CDR1 SQVTM, CDR2 ANQGSEA. This CDR3 spans 11 amino acids. CDR3 sequence reads: CSVELYNEQFF. CDR3 bases: TGCAGCGTTGAGCTCTACAATGAGCAGTTCTTC.

This clonotype has a handful of counts. The J gene is TRBJ1-5, the V gene TRBV2; TRBD1 aligns across 12 bases. CDR3 size: 17 residues. Trimming at V came to 2 bases and at J to 6 bases, leaving 8 bases not matched to a gene. Germline CDR1 is SNHLY and CDR2 is FYNNEI. The CDR3 protein is CASSEWRGQGAGQPQHF. DNA of the CDR3: TGTGCCAGCAGTGAATGGCGGGGACAGGGGGCAGGTCAGCCCCAGCATTTT.

This chain connects TRBV4-2 to TRBJ2-1; the D gene is possibly TRBD2 (6 bases). This CDR3 has 15 amino acids. Germline CDR1 is LGHNA and CDR2 is YNFKEQ. The V end was cut by 0 bases, the J end by 6 bases, with 12 bases between. Written as DNA, the CDR3 is TGTGCCAGCAGCCAAGAACGACTAGTTTTCAATGAGCAGTTCTTC. This gives the protein CASSQERLVFNEQFF.

The gene calls are TRBV10-3 and TRBJ1-3; D unresolved. This CDR3 is 11 amino acids long. Germline V lookup: CDR1 ENHRY, CDR2 SYGVKD. With 4 bases removed from V and 7 bases from J, the gap between germline ends came to 5 bases. The CDR3 DNA sequence: TGTGCCATCAGTGTGTCGAACACCATATATTTT. It is translated as CAISVSNTIYF.

This clonotype occurred a few times. V gene TRBV7-6 combines with J gene TRBJ2-1; 10 nucleotides agree with TRBD2. Germline CDR1 reads SGHVS; CDR2 reads FNYEAQ. This CDR3 has 18 residues. V lost 1 base, J lost 6 bases, and 12 bases stayed unmatched. CDR3 in amino acids: CASSLEGVLAGNGNEQFF. In DNA, the CDR3 is TGTGCCAGCAGCTTAGAAGGTGTACTAGCGGGAAACGGCAATGAGCAGTTCTTC.

This clonotype was observed at least ten times. The gene calls are TRBV29-1 and TRBJ1-4; tentative D call: TRBD1 (5 bases). Between the trimmed V and J ends, which lost 3 bases and 1 base, there was a span of 9 bases. CDR1 is SQVTM and CDR2 is ANQGSEA in the germline V gene. The CDR3 runs to 14 residues. CDR3 sequence (DNA): TGCAGCGTTGATATTCAGGGAACTAATGAAAAACTGTTTTTT. This translates into CSVDIQGTNEKLFF.

This clonotype was seen at least ten times. This CDR3 reads CASSSLQTWTGDPYNEQFF. In nucleotides, the CDR3 is TGTGCCAGCAGCTCACTACAGACATGGACAGGGGACCCCTACAATGAGCAGTTCTTC. The chain links TRBV5-6 to TRBJ2-1; 9 bases are a match to TRBD1. Looked up from germline, CDR1 is SGHDT and CDR2 is YYEEEE. CDR3 size: 19 residues. Trimming removed 3 bases from V and 2 bases from J; junction bases left unmatched: 15.

This clonotype has a count of ten or more. The V gene is TRBV5-1, the J gene TRBJ2-6; D is unclear. The germline CDR1 and CDR2 sequences are SGHRS and YFSETQ. The CDR3 is 15 residues long. The V and J ends lost 0 bases and 4 bases respectively, with 8 bases between them. CDR3 protein: CASSLATWGANVLTF. The CDR3 DNA follows: TGCGCCAGCAGCTTGGCTACATGGGGGGCCAACGTCCTGACTTTC.

This clonotype was recorded at least ten times. In DNA, the CDR3 is TGTGCCAGCAGTTGGGACAGCTCCTACGAGCAGTACTTC. Translation gives CASSWDSSYEQYF. The V gene is TRBV28, the J gene TRBJ2-7; 7 bases fit TRBD1. The CDR3 sequence is 13 residues long. V trimming: 4 bases; J trimming: 0 bases; junction bases outside the gene matches: 0. Germline assignment: CDR1 MDHEN and CDR2 SYDVKM.

This clonotype was seen many times. This sequence joins TRBV28 and TRBJ2-4, with a tentative D call TRBD2 (5 bases). Germline V gives CDR1 MDHEN, CDR2 SYDVKM. The ends were cut back, 4 bases at V and 3 bases at J, with 10 bases in the middle. The CDR3 is made up of 14 amino acids. CDR3 sequence: CASSSGLLKNIQYF. Here the CDR3 DNA reads TGTGCCAGCAGTTCCGGACTTCTCAAAAACATTCAGTACTTC.

This clonotype appeared many times. The gene calls are TRBV5-6 and TRBJ2-1; 12 bases are a match to TRBD2. This CDR3 has 16 residues. Per the germline V gene, CDR1 is SGHDT and CDR2 is YYEEEE. V shed 4 bases, J shed 5 bases, and the junction held 7 bases outside the gene matches. CDR3 region: CASSPLTSGGDNEQFF. CDR3 nucleotides: TGTGCCAGCAGCCCGTTGACTAGCGGGGGAGACAATGAGCAGTTCTTC.